The rows below give T cell receptor beta chains drawn from one sample of a study of CD8 T cells in Susac syndrome. TCRdb recomputed calls from the immunoSEQ multiplex PCR reads with MiXCR, one row per CDR3 protein. The data contain roughly 200,000 distinct CDR3 sequences, less than 95% of them seen just once; the ten biggest clones take up around 0.11%. The sample was CD4+ T cells from PBMCs. The receptor set was obtained from a human donor in good health. Each CDR3 is given with its conserved first and last residue. Fields, in order: D gene, J gene, V gene, clone size, CDR3 DNA, CDR3 protein. A D gene is named only where the DNA matches it firmly. Only part of the rows carry a size: once, few, many, or a class if the clone is expanded.

TRBD2 TRBJ2-3 TRBV20-1 . TGCAGTGCTAGACTTGGGACTAGCGGCACAGATACGCAGTATTTT CSARLGTSGTDTQYF
. TRBJ1-1 TRBV29-1 once TGCAGCGTTCTGAAATCTATGAACACTGAAGCTTTCTTT CSVLKSMNTEAFF
. TRBJ2-1 TRBV20-1 . TGCGTCCACAGTGCGGGGCGGCGGCAGTTCTTC CVHSAGRRQFF
TRBD2 TRBJ2-7 TRBV20-1 . TGCAGTGCTCAGCCCGGGACTAGCGGGCGATACGAGCAGTACTTC CSAQPGTSGRYEQYF
. TRBJ1-5 TRBV28 . TGTGCCAGCAGTAGGGGGTTTGTTCAGCCCCAGCATTTT CASSRGFVQPQHF
. TRBJ2-1 TRBV28 . TGTGCCAGCAGTTTCCGAGGGGTGGGGGATGAGCAGTTCTTC CASSFRGVGDEQFF
TRBD1 TRBJ1-5 TRBV20-1 . TGCAGTGCTAGAGGGCAGGGGGTAAGTCAGCCCCAGCATTTT CSARGQGVSQPQHF
. TRBJ2-7 TRBV7-2 . TGTGCCAGCAGCTTGAGGGTGGCTGGGGAGCAGTACTTC CASSLRVAGEQYF
. TRBJ2-1 TRBV6-6 once TGTGCCAGCAGTTTTTACCATGAGCAGTTCTTC CASSFYHEQFF
. TRBJ2-3 TRBV11-2 . TGTGCCAGCACTAATGCAGATACGCAGTATTTT CASTNADTQYF
TRBD2 TRBJ2-7 TRBV20-1 . TGCAGTGCTGCGACTAGCGGGAGTACCTCCTACGAGCAGTACTTC CSAATSGSTSYEQYF
. TRBJ2-1 TRBV5-4 . TGTGCCAGCAGTGGCTTTCCCTACAATGAGCAGTTCTTC CASSGFPYNEQFF
TRBD2 TRBJ2-3 TRBV5-1 . TGCGCCAGCAGTGAGCGGGAGGGCCGCGCAGATACGCAGTATTTT CASSEREGRADTQYF
. TRBJ2-7 TRBV6-2/TRBV6-3 . TGTGCCAGCACTCGGACAGTATTCTACGAGCAGTACTTC CASTRTVFYEQYF
. TRBJ2-7 TRBV24-1 . TGTGCCACCAGTTTTGGGGCAGGGGTCTACGAGCAGTACTTC CATSFGAGVYEQYF
. TRBJ2-3 TRBV3-1 . TGTGCCAGCAGCCAAGTAAGTGACGGAGTAACGCAGTATTTT CASSQVSDGVTQYF
TRBD1 TRBJ1-1 TRBV11-1 . TGTGCCAGCAGCTTAGGCGGGACAGTTTATGAAGCTTTCTTT CASSLGGTVYEAFF